This entry is about one T cell receptor (beta chain). The sample originates from a study of cytomegalovirus exposure and HLA in healthy donors. The PCR employed 60 Vbeta primers together with 13 Jbeta primers. The method was immunoSEQ multiplex PCR; TCRdb's version includes in-frame clones alone and lacks a portion of them. The sample lists approximately 120,000 clones, 69% occurring once. The origin of this receptor is a woman in her seventies in good health and CMV-seropositive. The sequenced material came from PBMCs.

CDR3: CASSIRTGRANQPQHF. The CDR3 DNA sequence: TGTGCCAGTAGTATAAGGACAGGCCGAGCGAATCAGCCCCAGCATTTT. The V gene is TRBV19, the J gene TRBJ1-5, with TRBD1 identical over 7 bases. With V trimmed by 2 bases and J by 4 bases, 8 bases remained unmatched. This CDR3 region has 16 residues. CDR1 is LNHDA and CDR2 is SQIVND in the germline V gene (reference sequence).